This entry describes one T cell receptor (beta chain). No antigen is known for it. The ends lost 0 bases at V and 7 bases at J; junction bases unmatched: 11. The length of the CDR3 is 16 residues. CDR1 and CDR2 from the germline V gene are SGHAT and FQNNGV. TCRdb called the reads again in MiXCR, with one record for every CDR3 protein. The sample has under 500,000 distinct CDR3 sequences; approximately 40% are singletons. This entry comes from a study of T cell repertoires in cytomegalovirus infection. Study in general: HLA-B-restricted CMV epitopes that are well studied were used alongside recently identified HLA-C-restricted ones.

J is TRBJ2-7 and V is TRBV11-2, with TRBD2 matching over 8 bases. The sequences come from cultured PBMCs, collected from culture after CMV antigen stimulation. This TCR was sampled from a human donor in good health (CMV status not recorded). Some clones in this sample may be carry-over from other donors' samples. The CDR3 DNA follows: TGTGCCAGCAGCTTAGATCCTGGGACTAGTCGTTGGGAGCAGTACTTC. This encodes CASSLDPGTSRWEQYF.